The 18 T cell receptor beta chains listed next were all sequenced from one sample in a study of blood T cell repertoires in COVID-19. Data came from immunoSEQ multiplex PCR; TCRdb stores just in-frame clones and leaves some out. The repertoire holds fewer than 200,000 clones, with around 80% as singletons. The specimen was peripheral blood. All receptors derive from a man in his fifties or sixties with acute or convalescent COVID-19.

CDR3 DNA sequence: TGTGCCAGCGCCGGCCGGGACAGCTACTACGAGCAGTACTTC. It yields the protein CASAGRDSYYEQYF. The chain combines TRBV3-1 (or the pseudogene TRBV3-2) with TRBJ2-7, with 7 bases identical to TRBD1. The junction had 10 bases not matched to a gene; V was cut back by 8 bases and J by 3 bases. This CDR3 is 14 amino acids long. Germline-derived CDR1 and CDR2 are LGHDT and YNNKEL (reference sequence).

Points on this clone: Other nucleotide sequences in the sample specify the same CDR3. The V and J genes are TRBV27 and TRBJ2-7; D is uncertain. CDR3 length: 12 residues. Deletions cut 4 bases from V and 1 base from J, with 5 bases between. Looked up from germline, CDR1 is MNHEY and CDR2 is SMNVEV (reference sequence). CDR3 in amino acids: CASSSLSYEQYF. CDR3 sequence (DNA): TGTGCCAGCAGTTCTCTTTCCTACGAGCAGTACTTC.

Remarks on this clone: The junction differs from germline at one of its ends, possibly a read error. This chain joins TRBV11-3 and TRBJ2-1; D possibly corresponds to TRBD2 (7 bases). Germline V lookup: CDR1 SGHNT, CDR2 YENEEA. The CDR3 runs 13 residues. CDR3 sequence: CASSLEGGDEQFF. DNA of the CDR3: TGTGCCAGCAGCCTAGAGGGGGGGGATGAGCAGTTCTTC.

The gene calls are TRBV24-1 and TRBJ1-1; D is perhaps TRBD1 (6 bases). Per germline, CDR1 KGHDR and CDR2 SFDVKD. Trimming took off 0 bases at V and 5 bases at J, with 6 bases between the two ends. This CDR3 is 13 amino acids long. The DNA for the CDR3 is TGTGCCACCAGTGATTTGGGACAGACTGAAGCTTTCTTT. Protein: CATSDLGQTEAFF.

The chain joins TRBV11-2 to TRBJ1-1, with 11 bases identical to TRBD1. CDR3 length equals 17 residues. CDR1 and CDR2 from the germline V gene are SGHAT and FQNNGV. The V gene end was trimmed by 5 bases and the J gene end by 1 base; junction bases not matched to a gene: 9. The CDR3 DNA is TGTGCCAGCAGCCACGCCGGGACAGGGGGTCGGAACACTGAAGCTTTCTTT. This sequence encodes CASSHAGTGGRNTEAFF. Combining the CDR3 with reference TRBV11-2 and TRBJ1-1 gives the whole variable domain EAGVAQSPRYKIIEKRQSVAFWCNPISGHATLYWYQQILGQGPKLLIQFQNNGVVDDSQLPKDRFSAERLKGVDSTLKIQPAKLEDSAVYLCASSHAGTGGRNTEAFFGQGTRLTVV.

The CDR3 region has the DNA TGTGCCAGCTCACCACCTACAGGGACCCTTTACAATGAGCAGTTCTTC. Protein: CASSPPTGTLYNEQFF. This chain uses TRBV18 with TRBJ2-1; D is perhaps TRBD1 (6 bases). The ends were cut back, 0 bases at V and 4 bases at J, with 13 bases in the middle. The CDR3 consists of 16 residues. Germline V lookup: CDR1 KGHSH, CDR2 LQKENI.

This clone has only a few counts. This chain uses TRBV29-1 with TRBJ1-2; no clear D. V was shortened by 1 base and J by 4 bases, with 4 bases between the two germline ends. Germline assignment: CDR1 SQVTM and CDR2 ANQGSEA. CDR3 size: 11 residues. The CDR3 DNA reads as TGCAGCGTTGAAGCCGTCTATGGCTACACCTTC. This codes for CSVEAVYGYTF.

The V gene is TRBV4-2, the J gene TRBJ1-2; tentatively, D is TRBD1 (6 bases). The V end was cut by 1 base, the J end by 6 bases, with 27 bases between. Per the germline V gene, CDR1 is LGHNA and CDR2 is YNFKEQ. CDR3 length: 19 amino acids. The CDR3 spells CASSQVGRQEGTLIHGYTF. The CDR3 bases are TGTGCCAGCAGCCAAGTTGGGAGACAGGAAGGGACCCTAATTCATGGCTACACCTTC.

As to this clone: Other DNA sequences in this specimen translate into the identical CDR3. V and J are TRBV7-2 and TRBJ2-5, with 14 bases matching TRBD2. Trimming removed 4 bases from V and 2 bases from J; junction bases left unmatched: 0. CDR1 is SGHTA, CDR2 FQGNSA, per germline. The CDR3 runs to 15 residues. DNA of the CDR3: TGTGCCAGCAGCTGGACTAGCGGGGGGCAAGAGACCCAGTACTTC. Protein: CASSWTSGGQETQYF.

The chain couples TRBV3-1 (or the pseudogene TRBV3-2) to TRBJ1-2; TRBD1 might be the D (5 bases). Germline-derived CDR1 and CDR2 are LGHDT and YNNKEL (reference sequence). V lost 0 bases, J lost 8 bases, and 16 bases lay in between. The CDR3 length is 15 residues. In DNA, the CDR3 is TGTGCCAGCAGCCAAGAAGAAGGGGTCGATTACGGCTACACCTTC. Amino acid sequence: CASSQEEGVDYGYTF.

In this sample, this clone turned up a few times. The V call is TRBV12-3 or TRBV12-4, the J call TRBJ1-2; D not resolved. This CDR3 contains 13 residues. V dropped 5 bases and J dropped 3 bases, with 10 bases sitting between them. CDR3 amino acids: CASSPNYYYGYTF. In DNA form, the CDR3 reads TGTGCCAGCAGTCCGAACTATTACTATGGCTACACCTTC.

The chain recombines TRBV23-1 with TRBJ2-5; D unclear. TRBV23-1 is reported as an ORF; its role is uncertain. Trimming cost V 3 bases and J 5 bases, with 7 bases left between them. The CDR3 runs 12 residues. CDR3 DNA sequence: TGCGCCAGCAGTCACAAACTGGAGACCCAGTACTTC. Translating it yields CASSHKLETQYF.

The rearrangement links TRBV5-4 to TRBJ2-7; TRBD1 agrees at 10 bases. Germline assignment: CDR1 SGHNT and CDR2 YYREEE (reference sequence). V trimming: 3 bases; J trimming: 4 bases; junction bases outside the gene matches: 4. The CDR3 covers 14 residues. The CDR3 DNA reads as TGTGCCAGCAGCTCGCCGGGACAGGGGTACGAGCAGTACTTC. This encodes CASSSPGQGYEQYF.

The CDR3 coding sequence is TGTGCCAGTGCCCGGGGAGGGAGCAATCAGCCCCAGCATTTT. Translating it yields CASARGGSNQPQHF. The chain couples TRBV19 to TRBJ1-5; D remains ambiguous. The CDR3 runs to 14 residues. The germline CDR1 and CDR2 sequences are LNHDA and SQIVND (reference sequence). Between the trimmed V and J ends, which lost 8 bases and 1 base, there was a span of 12 bases.

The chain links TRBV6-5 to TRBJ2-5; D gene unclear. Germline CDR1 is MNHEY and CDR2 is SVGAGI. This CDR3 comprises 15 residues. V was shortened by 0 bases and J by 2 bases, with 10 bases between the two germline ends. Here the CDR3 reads CASSYSHGKQETQYF. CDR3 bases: TGTGCCAGCAGTTACTCGCATGGCAAACAAGAGACCCAGTACTTC.

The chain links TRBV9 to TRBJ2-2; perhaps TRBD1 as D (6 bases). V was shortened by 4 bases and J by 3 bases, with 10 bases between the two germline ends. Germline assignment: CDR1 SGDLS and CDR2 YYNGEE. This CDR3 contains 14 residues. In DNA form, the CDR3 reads TGTGCCAGCAGCTCGGACAGCTACACCGGGGAGCTGTTTTTT. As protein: CASSSDSYTGELFF.

The CDR3 protein is CASSPPSLAHEQFF. In nucleotides, the CDR3 is TGTGCCAGCAGTCCGCCGTCTTTAGCACATGAGCAGTTCTTC. The chain recombines TRBV2 with TRBJ2-1; no clear D. Trimming took 5 bases from V and 8 from J, leaving 16 bases between them. Germline V gene lookup returns CDR1 SNHLY and CDR2 FYNNEI. This CDR3 is built from 14 residues.

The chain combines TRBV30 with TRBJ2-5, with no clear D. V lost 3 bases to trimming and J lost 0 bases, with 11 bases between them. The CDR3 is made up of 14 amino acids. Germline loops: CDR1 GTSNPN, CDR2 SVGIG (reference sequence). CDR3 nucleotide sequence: TGTGCCTGGAGCGGTCACAGTTACCAAGAGACCCAGTACTTC. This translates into CAWSGHSYQETQYF. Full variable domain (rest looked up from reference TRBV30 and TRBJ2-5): SQTIHQWPATLVQPVGSPLSLECTVEGTSNPNLYWYRQAAGRGLQLLFYSVGIGQISSEVPQNLSASRPQDRQFILSSKKLLLSDSGFYLCAWSGHSYQETQYFGPGTRLLVL.